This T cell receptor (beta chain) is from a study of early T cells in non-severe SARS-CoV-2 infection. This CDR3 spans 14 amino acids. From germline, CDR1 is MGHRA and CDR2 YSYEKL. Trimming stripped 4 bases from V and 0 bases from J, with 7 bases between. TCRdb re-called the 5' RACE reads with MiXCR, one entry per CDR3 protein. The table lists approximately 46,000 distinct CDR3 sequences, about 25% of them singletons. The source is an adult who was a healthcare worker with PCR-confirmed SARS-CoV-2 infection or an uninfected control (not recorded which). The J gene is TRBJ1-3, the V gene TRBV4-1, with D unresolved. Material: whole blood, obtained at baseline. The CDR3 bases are TGCGCCAGCAGCCCCCCAGCCTCTGGAAACACCATATATTTT. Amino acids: CASSPPASGNTIYF.